This TCR beta chain was found in a study of technical replicates of blood from a handful of donors. The repertoire was sequenced with immunoSEQ multiplex PCR; TCRdb's copy has only in-frame clones and lacks some. The profile shows tens of thousands of clones, about 90% of them singletons. This sequence originates from a human donor in good health. What was sequenced was T cells isolated from PBMCs.

The CDR3 DNA reads TGCGCCAGCAGCCAAGATCTCGGCAGGGTGAACACTGAAGCTTTCTTT. Translating it yields CASSQDLGRVNTEAFF. The chain joins TRBV4-1 to TRBJ1-1, with D maybe TRBD1 (5 bases). The CDR3 totals 16 residues. The V end lost 0 bases, the J end lost 0 bases, and 11 bases lay between the germline ends. The germline V gene has CDR1 MGHRA and CDR2 YSYEKL.